Included here is one T cell receptor (beta chain) sequence, with context. The data belong to a study of blood T cell repertoires in COVID-19. For the study at large: COVID-19 samples collected from the United States, Italy and Spain covered acute and convalescent phases. Sources were T cells, B-cell-depleted T cells, or PBMCs; the material itself was cDNA or gDNA.

Study processing details: Estimation of nucleated cell counts relied on the amplification of reference gene primers. Clones were read by immunoSEQ multiplex PCR, and TCRdb kept only the in-frame ones, dropping some. The V and J calls and clone size are taken from that table; D and trimming were inferred from the DNA. Among tens of thousands of clones listed, 76% were seen once. V was clipped by 7 bases and J by 6 bases; unmatched bases: 11. Germline V CDR1 and CDR2: MNHEY, SVGAGI. This CDR3 spans 15 amino acids. The TCR originated in a woman in her forties or fifties with active or convalescent COVID-19. Input material: peripheral blood. The gene calls are TRBV6-5 and TRBJ1-2; 10 bases are shared with TRBD1. This chain's CDR3 is CASTFGQGGLDGYTF. CDR3 DNA sequence: TGTGCCAGCACATTCGGACAGGGGGGGCTGGATGGCTACACCTTC.